The 27 T cell receptor beta chains below were found in one sample sequenced in a study of blood T cell repertoires in COVID-19. Using immunoSEQ multiplex PCR, the repertoire was profiled, and TCRdb retains in-frame clones only, with some absent. The sample comprises tens of thousands of clones, 85% of which are singletons, and 13% to 15% rests with the top ten. The sample consisted of peripheral blood. All receptors come from a human donor with acute or convalescent COVID-19. The donor label of this sample is uncertain.

The chain links TRBV11-3 to TRBJ1-2; D perhaps matches TRBD1 (6 bases). The CDR3 totals 15 residues. Trimming removed 0 bases at V and 7 bases at J, with 15 bases between. From germline, CDR1 is SGHNT and CDR2 YENEEA. The DNA for the CDR3 is TGTGCCAGCAGCTTAGACCCCACAGGGAGTGGTGGCTACACCTTC. Amino acids: CASSLDPTGSGGYTF.

This clone was seen only once. The CDR3 sequence: CASSFAAGGPYNEQFF. For the CDR3, the DNA is TGTGCCAGCAGTTTCGCGGCGGGAGGACCCTACAATGAGCAGTTCTTC. This chain links TRBV28 with TRBJ2-1, with 8 positions matching TRBD2. The V segment lost 3 bases and the J segment 2 bases; nucleotides outside the gene matches: 6. Looked up from germline, CDR1 is MDHEN and CDR2 is SYDVKM. The CDR3 contains 16 residues.

The chain has TRBV11-2 and TRBJ2-2; 9 nucleotides agree with TRBD1. Germline V CDR1 and CDR2: SGHAT, FQNNGV. Trimming took 5 bases from V and 4 from J; bases not matched to a gene: 5. The CDR3 extends over 15 amino acids. The DNA for the CDR3 is TGTGCCAGCAGCCCCCGGGACAGGGCCACCGGGGAGCTGTTTTTT. Translated: CASSPRDRATGELFF.

The V and J genes are TRBV6-5 and TRBJ1-2, with D perhaps matching TRBD1 (5 bases). The CDR3 extends over 12 amino acids. V was shortened by 2 bases and J by 8 bases, with 9 bases between the two germline ends. CDR1 and CDR2 from the germline V gene are MNHEY and SVGAGI. The CDR3 protein is CASSYAGAGYTF. CDR3 nucleotides: TGTGCCAGCAGTTACGCTGGGGCCGGCTACACCTTC.

The chain is built from TRBV10-2 and TRBJ1-1; unclear D gene. Trimming took 3 bases from V and 4 from J, leaving 12 bases between them. Germline V CDR1 and CDR2: WSHSY, SAAADI. The CDR3 is 14 residues long. The DNA of the CDR3 is TGCGCCAGCAGTGAATATACGAGTCGCACTGAAGCTTTCTTT. Amino acid sequence: CASSEYTSRTEAFF.

This chain uses TRBV18 with TRBJ2-7; D call uncertain. The CDR3 is 15 amino acids. In germline, CDR1 is KGHSH, CDR2 LQKENI. Trimming took off 6 bases at V and 0 bases at J, with 15 bases between the two ends. The DNA for the CDR3 is TGTGCCAGCTCTCAGTATGCAGCGAGCTCCTACGAGCAGTACTTC. It yields the protein CASSQYAASSYEQYF.

The J gene is TRBJ1-5, the V gene TRBV24-1, with 8 bases matching TRBD1. In germline, CDR1 is KGHDR, CDR2 SFDVKD. The CDR3 extends over 15 amino acids. J gave up 6 bases and V 7 bases, and 10 bases lay outside the gene matches. The CDR3 spells CATSPGGQVLQPQHF. CDR3 nucleotides: TGTGCCACCAGCCCTGGGGGACAGGTCCTTCAGCCCCAGCATTTT.

V usage is TRBV5-1 and J usage is TRBJ2-3; weak D call: TRBD1 (5 bases). The CDR3 sequence is 15 residues long. The germline CDR1 and CDR2 sequences are SGHRS and YFSETQ. The germline V and J ends were trimmed by 2 bases and 2 bases, with 12 bases remaining between them. Here the CDR3 DNA reads TGCGCCAGCAGCTTAGCCAGACAGCTCACAGATACGCAGTATTTT. Amino acids: CASSLARQLTDTQYF.

The chain combines TRBV30 with TRBJ1-6, with a possible D match to TRBD1 (6 bases). The length of the CDR3 is 12 residues. Germline values: CDR1 GTSNPN, CDR2 SVGIG (reference sequence). Trimming shortened V by 8 bases and J by 5 bases, and 10 bases separated the two germline ends. This CDR3 reads CANGQNNSPLHF. The CDR3 nucleotides are TGTGCCAACGGACAGAATAATTCACCCCTCCACTTT.

This clone appeared once. The chain uses TRBV10-1 and TRBJ2-3; D remains ambiguous. The V gene's germline CDR1 is WNHNN and CDR2 SYGVQD (reference sequence). V was trimmed by 8 bases and J by 0 bases, leaving 6 bases between them. The CDR3 loop spans 12 amino acids. CDR3 protein: CASGRSTDTQYF. The CDR3 DNA reads TGCGCCAGCGGCAGAAGCACAGATACGCAGTATTTT.

The rearrangement uses TRBV5-1 and TRBJ1-2, with 8 bases that match TRBD1. From germline, CDR1 is SGHRS and CDR2 YFSETQ. The CDR3 has 16 residues. Losses at the gene ends were 4 bases for V and 4 bases for J; bases not matched to a gene: 12. CDR3 bases: TGCGCCAGCAGCATAGTTACGACAGGGGCGAGCTATGGCTACACCTTC. Translating it yields CASSIVTTGASYGYTF.

The chain combines TRBV3-1 (or the pseudogene TRBV3-2) with TRBJ2-1; 13 bases line up with TRBD2. Trimming took 1 base from V and 9 from J; bases not matched to a gene: 0. The CDR3 contains 14 residues. Germline CDR1 is LGHDT and CDR2 is YNNKEL (reference sequence). CDR3 sequence: CASSQGTSGGEQFF. The CDR3 region has the DNA TGTGCCAGCAGCCAAGGGACTAGCGGGGGTGAGCAGTTCTTC.

The rearrangement links TRBV12-3 or TRBV12-4 to TRBJ2-5, with D hard to call. Trimming took 3 bases from V and 5 from J, leaving 10 bases between them. The CDR3 consists of 13 residues. The DNA of the CDR3 is TGTGCCAGCAGTTTTCGCTTGAGGGAGACCCAGTACTTC. This codes for CASSFRLRETQYF.

The chain joins TRBV4-1 to TRBJ2-1, with D perhaps TRBD2 (6 bases). V lost 4 bases and J lost 0, with 13 bases in between. The CDR3 is 16 amino acids. Germline V gene data show CDR1 as MGHRA and CDR2 as YSYEKL. CDR3 sequence: CASSPEGAGSYNEQFF. The CDR3 nucleotides are TGCGCCAGCAGCCCCGAGGGAGCGGGCTCCTACAATGAGCAGTTCTTC.

The CDR3 DNA sequence: TGTGCCAGCAGCCCGACTAGCGGGGGCCCTGCCACAGATACGCAGTATTTT. This sequence encodes CASSPTSGGPATDTQYF. The chain carries TRBV16 and TRBJ2-3; 12 bases align to TRBD2. Germline CDR1 is KGHSY and CDR2 is FQNENV. The CDR3 is 17 residues long. The J segment lost 2 bases and the V segment lost 4 bases, leaving 7 bases of the junction unmatched. Variable domain in full (rest from reference TRBV16 and TRBJ2-3): GEEVAQTPKHLVRGEGQKAKLYCAPIKGHSYVFWYQQVLKNEFKFLISFQNENVFDETGMPKERFSAKCLPNSPCSLEIQATKLEDSAVYFCASSPTSGGPATDTQYFGPGTRLTVL.

The J gene is TRBJ1-5, the V gene TRBV15, with D unresolved. Per germline, CDR1 LNHNV and CDR2 YYDKDF (reference sequence). V lost 6 bases, J lost 5 bases, and 11 bases lay in between. The CDR3 runs to 13 residues. CDR3 in amino acids: CATSLGRDQPQHF. DNA of the CDR3: TGTGCCACCAGTCTTGGGCGGGATCAGCCCCAGCATTTT.

The chain links TRBV9 to TRBJ1-2; maybe TRBD1 (6 bases). CDR3 length equals 14 residues. From germline, CDR1 is SGDLS and CDR2 YYNGEE. The ends were cut back, 3 bases at V and 3 bases at J, with 12 bases in the middle. This CDR3 reads CASSGDRRDYGYTF. DNA for the CDR3: TGTGCCAGCAGCGGCGACAGGAGAGACTATGGCTACACCTTC. The whole variable domain, remainder taken from reference TRBV9 and TRBJ1-2, is DSGVTQTPKHLITATGQRVTLRCSPRSGDLSVYWYQQSLDQGLQFLIQYYNGEERAKGNILERFSAQQFPDLHSELNLSSLELGDSALYFCASSGDRRDYGYTFGSGTRLTVV.

The V call is TRBV2, the J call TRBJ1-4, with 8 bases fitting TRBD1. This CDR3 is 15 amino acids long. V was pared by 4 bases and J by 3 bases, with 4 bases of the junction left unmatched. Germline CDR1 SNHLY, CDR2 FYNNEI. CDR3 sequence reads: CASSVDRVANEKLFF. The CDR3 DNA reads as TGTGCCAGCAGTGTGGACAGGGTGGCTAATGAAAAACTGTTTTTT.

The V call is TRBV5-1, the J call TRBJ2-2, with 7 positions matching TRBD1. V trimming: 4 bases; J trimming: 6 bases; junction bases outside the gene matches: 9. The CDR3 is 15 residues long. From germline, CDR1 is SGHRS and CDR2 YFSETQ. CDR3 in DNA: TGCGCCAGCAGCGGGGCCCGACAGGGCGCCGGGGAGCTGTTTTTT. It translates to CASSGARQGAGELFF.

The table lists this clone with a count of one. The chain employs TRBV11-3 and TRBJ2-5, with D perhaps matching TRBD2 (5 bases). CDR1 and CDR2 from the germline V gene are SGHNT and YENEEA. V shed 5 bases and J shed 5 bases, with 18 bases lying between them. This CDR3 region has 15 residues. For the CDR3, the DNA is TGTGCCAGCAGCCCAAACCCCCAAAGAGGGGAGACCCAGTACTTC. It encodes CASSPNPQRGETQYF.

The gene calls are TRBV24-1 and TRBJ2-7; TRBD1 aligns across 9 bases. The CDR3 consists of 15 residues. J lost 1 base, V lost 3 bases, and 3 bases had no gene match. From germline, CDR1 is KGHDR and CDR2 SFDVKD. CDR3: CATSDTGTGSYEQYF. The CDR3 nucleotides are TGTGCCACCAGTGATACCGGGACAGGGTCCTACGAGCAGTACTTC.

This clone occurred once. This chain joins TRBV2 and TRBJ2-3; TRBD2 matches 9 bases. The CDR3 sequence is 15 residues long. The junction had 5 bases not matched to a gene; V was cut back by 4 bases and J by 3 bases. Germline V gene data show CDR1 as SNHLY and CDR2 as FYNNEI. CDR3 amino acids: CASSVRTSDTDTQYF. DNA for the CDR3: TGTGCCAGCAGTGTTAGGACTAGCGATACAGATACGCAGTATTTT.

This clone was recorded only once. The CDR3 loop reads CASSEGSGEQPQHF. CDR3 coding DNA: TGCGCCAGCAGTGAAGGGAGCGGAGAACAGCCCCAGCATTTT. The chain recombines TRBV5-1 with TRBJ1-5; the D is unclear. Germline CDR1 is SGHRS and CDR2 is YFSETQ. This CDR3 contains 14 residues. Trimming shortened V by 5 bases and J by 7 bases, and 16 bases separated the two germline ends.

This chain connects TRBV29-1 to TRBJ2-7; TRBD1 aligns across 7 bases. Germline CDR1 reads SQVTM; CDR2 reads ANQGSEA. This CDR3 comprises 12 residues. V lost 2 bases to trimming and J lost 7 bases; unmatched junction nucleotides: 5. The CDR3 here is CSVEIGTAEQYF. CDR3 nucleotide sequence: TGCAGCGTTGAAATCGGGACAGCTGAGCAGTACTTC.

The chain joins TRBV28 to TRBJ2-2, with D possibly matching TRBD1 (6 bases). The germline CDR1 and CDR2 sequences are MDHEN and SYDVKM. The CDR3 runs 15 residues. Trimming took off 2 bases at V and 5 bases at J, with 12 bases between the two ends. The CDR3 loop is CASSLASGATGELFF. The CDR3, as DNA: TGTGCCAGCAGTTTAGCGTCAGGGGCGACCGGGGAGCTGTTTTTT.

The chain is built from TRBV5-4 and TRBJ2-7; D remains unclear. The V gene lost 3 bases and the J gene lost 2 bases, with 3 bases spanning the gap. The V gene's germline CDR1 is SGHNT and CDR2 YYREEE (reference sequence). The CDR3 totals 11 residues. CDR3 nucleotides: TGTGCCAGCAGCTCTGCCTACGAGCAGTACTTC. This codes for CASSSAYEQYF.

CDR3 nucleotide sequence: TGTGCCAGCAGTTTATCGTTGCGTGAGCAGTTCTTC. Its protein is CASSLSLREQFF. The chain has TRBV27 and TRBJ2-1; D remains unclear. V dropped 0 bases and J dropped 9 bases, with 6 bases sitting between them. The CDR3 is made up of 12 amino acids. The germline gives CDR1 MNHEY, CDR2 SMNVEV (reference sequence).